The clone carrying this T cell receptor beta chain was seen only a few times. The antigen is unknown. The entry originates in a study of blood T cells in healthy people across ages. Overall study results and limits: Diversity estimated from one million T cells was considered an underestimate.

Using a J-beta primer mix together with a sample-barcoded 5' primer, a second PCR was run for roughly 6 to 11 cycles. TCRdb reprocessed the 5' RACE reads with MiXCR, giving one entry per CDR3 protein. This sample has nearly 800,000 distinct CDR3 sequences, with more than 20% found just once. CDR3 size: 12 residues. Germline values: CDR1 MGHDK, CDR2 SYGVNS. In addition, the sample was reused for a study of T cells of mothers and their children. As that report states: Samples came from a few healthy Caucasian mothers and their six children. In related and unrelated pairs alike, thymic selection shapes TCR recombination output, with inherited differences minor.

This clonotype was sampled from a boy between 10 and 17 years old in good health. The chain carries TRBV25-1 and TRBJ2-5, with 7 bases lining up with TRBD1. With the DNA end fitting TRBJ2-7 better, the J assignment may be wrong. Sequenced input: blood. CDR3 amino acids: CASKGADYEQYF. CDR3 DNA: TGTGCCAGCAAGGGGGCGGACTACGAGCAGTACTTC.